The entry below gives a single T cell receptor (beta chain) sequence along with its context. The antigen it recognizes is unknown. Base qualities are not provided; no much larger clone lies one nucleotide away. The data stem from a study of blood T cell repertoires in COVID-19 (dated by TCRdb to about 2020). In the study overall: The collaborator samples originated in the United States, Italy and Spain and spanned the acute and convalescent phases of COVID-19. The prospective study material was composed of cDNA or gDNA derived from T cells, B-cell-depleted T cells, or PBMCs. A freely available public database, intended as a resource for researchers studying the immune response to SARS-CoV-2, is where the repertoires were released. The sample metadata nearly always contained a de-identified subject ID, COVID-19 status, age in years and sex. The samples were drawn from the first 160 participants of the ongoing ImmuneRACE study and from 950 to 1,500 subjects provided by 6 global collaborators. Where available, HLA class I and class II types were taken from metadata supplied by the sample provider and were not determined by assay-based typing. Subjects who had been exposed to COVID-19, were actively infected with it, or had recovered from it provided the deeply sampled blood TCRbeta repertoires that made up the dataset.

Collaborating institutions collected whole blood in K2EDTA tubes following their own protocols. For TCRbeta analysis, collaborator samples were shipped as frozen whole blood, as isolated PBMCs, or as DNA extracted from either sample type. The paper's findings and limits, for the study overall: How much clinical and demographic metadata was included differed by source and by participant, and the metadata was provided uncurated.

TCRbeta CDR3 regions were amplified from genomic DNA by means of the immunoSEQ Assay, a bias-controlled multiplex PCR. Under the source paper's analysis protocol: Nucleated cell counts per sample were estimated from amplification of reference gene primers within the assay. Sequence reads were collapsed and filtered to measure the absolute abundance of every unique TCRbeta CDR3 rearrangement. For each sample, productive Simpson clonality was calculated by taking the square root of Simpson's diversity index across productive rearrangements. TCRdb mirrors the immuneACCESS table, restricted to in-frame sequences. Some clones are absent from its copies; in checked studies, under half trace to an unresolved V gene, and the reason for the others is unknown. V, J and clone size reflect that table, while D and trimming were determined from the DNA. The table for this sample lists tens of thousands of clones; 78% of them were counted only once. Jointly, the top ten make up about 35% of the sample.

Inclusive of the bounding cysteine and phenylalanine, the CDR3 is 10 residues long. The entry retains the CDR3 DNA only, 30 bases that are in frame from base 1. Trimming removed 5 bases from V and 2 bases from J, leaving 3 bases between the germline ends. CDR1 is given as GTSNPN and CDR2 as SVGIG, both from the germline V gene (reference sequence). Sequencing was done on a sample of peripheral blood. The sequence links TRBV30 to TRBJ2-5; the D segment cannot be called with confidence. The TCR originated in an elderly man with acute or convalescent COVID-19. The nucleotide sequence reads TGTGCCTGGTCTCAAGAGACCCAGTACTTC. It translates as CAWSQETQYF.